This TCR beta chain was profiled in a study of control samples from healthy donors and cancer patients. Measured with immunoSEQ multiplex PCR; TCRdb has only the in-frame clones, and not every one. The sample records about 160,000 clones, roughly 95% being singletons. This clone was recorded once. Germline V CDR1 and CDR2: SGDLS, YYNGEE. The CDR3 length is 19 residues. J lost 3 bases, V lost 4 bases, and 18 bases had no gene match. The J gene is TRBJ2-1, the V gene TRBV9, with TRBD1 identical over 8 bases. The TCR comes from a woman aged 25 to 45 in good health. The sample taken for sequencing was blood. This CDR3 reads CASSFPRDRPKIRYNEQFF. DNA of the CDR3: TGTGCCAGCAGCTTCCCCCGGGACAGGCCTAAAATACGCTACAATGAGCAGTTCTTC.